These 2 T cell receptor beta chains were sequenced from one sample in a study of response to subunit inactivated influenza vaccine. MiXCR, run by TCRdb on the RT-PCR reads, gives a single entry per CDR3 protein. The sample contains about 500,000 distinct CDR3 sequences, 6% to 9% of which appear only once. The sequencing used PBMCs from blood, collected less than 30 months after vaccination. The receptors were gathered from a man aged 45 to 70 who received an inactivated influenza vaccine.

For this clonotype: This may be a read error: a much more frequent sequence differs by one nucleotide. CDR3 amino acids: CASSGGTSGRSDERFF. The CDR3 region has the DNA TGCGCCAGCAGCGGGGGCACTAGCGGGAGGTCGGATGAGCGGTTCTTC. The rearrangement links TRBV5-1 to TRBJ2-1, with 12 bases lining up with TRBD2. This CDR3 spans 16 amino acids. From germline, CDR1 is SGHRS and CDR2 YFSETQ. Filled out from reference TRBV5-1 and TRBJ2-1, the complete variable domain reads KAGVTQTPRYLIKTRGQQVTLSCSPISGHRSVSWYQQTPGQGLQFLFEYFSETQRNKGNFPGRFSGRQFSNSRSEMNVSTLELGDSALYLCASSGGTSGRSDERFFGPGTRLTVL.

This clonotype was seen a handful of times. The chain is built from TRBV11-2 and TRBJ2-5; 13 bases are shared with TRBD2. The CDR3 length is 15 residues. The junction had 5 bases not matched to a gene; V was cut back by 5 bases and J by 5 bases. Germline CDR1 SGHAT, CDR2 FQNNGV. In nucleotides, the CDR3 is TGTGCCAGCAGCACAGGACTAGCGGGGGCGGAGACCCAGTACTTC. Residues: CASSTGLAGAETQYF.